This is a list of T cell receptor beta chains from one sample in a study of CD8 T cells in ankylosing spondylitis. A single record per CDR3 protein comes from TCRdb applying MiXCR to the 5' RACE reads. The table shows approximately 250,000 distinct CDR3 sequences, with roughly 8.2% occurring only once. Sequenced material: blood, either unsorted or a sorted T cell fraction (not recorded which). These receptors all come from a female donor with ankylosing spondylitis or in good health (not recorded which). The CDR3 runs from the conserved cysteine through the conserved F or W. D genes are given only for firm matches. Some rows mark clone size as missing; the rest say once, few, many or name a class of expanded clone.

clone_size d_call j_call v_call cdr3_aa cdr3_nt
many TRBD1 TRBJ2-1 TRBV9 CASSVVGTGDDNEQFF TGTGCCAGCAGCGTAGTCGGGACAGGGGACGACAATGAGCAGTTCTTC
many . TRBJ2-7 TRBV11-2 CASSLDRGASSEQYF TGTGCCAGCAGCTTAGATCGGGGGGCTTCCAGCGAGCAGTACTTC
. . TRBJ2-1 TRBV29-1 CSAQGTEQFF TGCAGCGCTCAGGGGACGGAGCAGTTCTTC
few . TRBJ2-4 TRBV3-1 CASSYGWGKNIQYF TGTGCCAGCAGCTACGGTTGGGGCAAAAACATTCAGTACTTC
few . TRBJ2-1 TRBV6-2/TRBV6-3 CASSYGSSYNEQFF TGTGCCAGCAGTTACGGCTCCTCCTACAATGAGCAGTTCTTC
many . TRBJ2-7 TRBV28 CASSPPGGGLAYEQYF TGTGCCAGCAGTCCACCGGGAGGGGGCCTCGCCTACGAGCAGTACTTC
few TRBD1 TRBJ2-1 TRBV4-2 CASSSDRGRTFTYNEQFF TGTGCCAGCAGCTCGGACAGGGGGCGCACCTTTACCTACAATGAGCAGTTCTTC
many . TRBJ2-1 TRBV10-3 CAISEPGRADDEQFF TGTGCCATCAGTGAACCGGGACGCGCCGACGATGAGCAGTTCTTC
many . TRBJ2-1 TRBV29-1 CSVDVGPNNEQFF TGCAGCGTTGATGTGGGACCCAACAATGAGCAGTTCTTC
. TRBD1 TRBJ2-2 TRBV15 CVTSNRDSNTGELFF TGTGTCACCAGCAACCGGGACAGTAACACCGGGGAGCTGTTTTTT
many TRBD1 TRBJ1-1 TRBV12-3/TRBV12-4 CASRRDRGFEAFF TGTGCCAGCAGGCGGGACAGGGGCTTTGAAGCTTTCTTT
many . TRBJ2-3 TRBV6-5 CASSFYPQGVADTQYF TGTGCCAGCAGTTTTTATCCTCAGGGTGTAGCAGATACGCAGTATTTT
many TRBD2 TRBJ2-3 TRBV29-1 CSVDRRLAEGTDTQYF TGCAGCGTCGATCGCCGACTAGCGGAGGGCACAGATACGCAGTATTTT
many . TRBJ2-7 TRBV6-5 CASSTSALVQYF TGTGCCAGCAGCACGTCCGCTTTGGTGCAGTACTTC
many TRBD2 TRBJ2-3 TRBV7-2 CASSSRLAGAGDTQYF TGTGCCAGCAGCTCCCGACTAGCGGGAGCGGGAGATACGCAGTATTTT
many . TRBJ2-1 TRBV7-2 CASSRALTYNEQFF TGTGCCAGCTCCCGGGCCCTTACCTACAATGAGCAGTTCTTC
many . TRBJ2-1 TRBV21-1 CASSKAGEGYEQFF TGTGCCAGCAGCAAAGCGGGAGAGGGGTATGAGCAGTTCTTC